Below are 27 T cell receptor beta chains sequenced from a single sample in a study of T cells in Graves' hyperthyroidism and ophthalmopathy. Using RNA transcripts as the source, TCR beta CDR3 regions were amplified. Researchers ran a first-round RT-PCR on the TCR CDR3 using the HTBI primer set. TCRdb used MiXCR to reprocess the multiplex PCR reads, holding one entry per CDR3 protein. The sample lists about 740,000 distinct CDR3 sequences, around 15% occurring once. The sequenced material came from blood. All receptors derive from a young woman with Graves' hyperthyroidism.

This clonotype was counted many times. The chain is built from TRBV18 and TRBJ1-1, with D possibly TRBD1 on 5 matching bases. CDR1 is KGHSH, CDR2 LQKENI, per germline. There are 16 residues in the CDR3. With 6 bases removed from V and 1 base from J, the gap between germline ends came to 18 bases. The CDR3 nucleotides are TGTGCCAGCTCGCGATCGGGCACAGGTCCGAACACTGAAGCTTTCTTT. Its translation: CASSRSGTGPNTEAFF.

This clonotype was detected ten times or more. The chain links TRBV3-1 to TRBJ2-3, with 9 bases that match TRBD1. In germline, CDR1 is LGHDT, CDR2 YNNKEL (reference sequence). The CDR3 runs to 16 residues. The V segment lost 4 bases and the J segment 6 bases; nucleotides outside the gene matches: 11. CDR3 nucleotides: TGTGCCAGCAGCCGTTTTCCGGGACAGGGTATGGATACGCAGTATTTT. It yields the protein CASSRFPGQGMDTQYF.

J is TRBJ2-5 and V is TRBV24-1; TRBD2 matches 11 bases. The CDR3 runs to 18 residues. Germline lookup yields CDR1 KGHDR and CDR2 SFDVKD. V gave up 3 bases and J gave up 13 bases; unmatched junction bases: 21. The CDR3 sequence is CATSDPGQGPGLAAKLYF. The CDR3 DNA reads TGTGCCACCAGTGATCCCGGACAGGGGCCGGGACTAGCGGCTAAACTGTACTTC.

This clonotype was seen only a few times. The chain recombines TRBV2 with TRBJ1-2; 7 positions agree with TRBD1. The V gene end was trimmed by 2 bases and the J gene end by 4 bases; junction bases not matched to a gene: 4. The CDR3 extends over 14 amino acids. Looked up from germline, CDR1 is SNHLY and CDR2 is FYNNEI. The CDR3 region is CASSETRDSYGYTF. The CDR3 DNA is TGTGCCAGCAGTGAAACCAGGGACAGCTATGGCTACACCTTC.

This clonotype was detected a few times. At one of its ends the junction is not consistent with the germline gene, which may arise from a read error. The rearrangement joins TRBV9 to TRBJ2-7; 9 nucleotides match TRBD2. Germline CDR1 SGDLS, CDR2 YYNGEE. The CDR3 length is 17 residues. CDR3 in amino acids: CASSAHPGTSLTYAQYF. The CDR3 DNA reads as TGTGCCAGCAGCGCACATCCGGGGACTAGCCTTACCTACGCGCAGTACTTC.

The table lists this clonotype with many counts. The chain combines TRBV7-3 with TRBJ2-1; D ambiguous. CDR3 length: 13 residues. Per the germline V gene, CDR1 is SGHTA and CDR2 is FQGTGA. Trimming stripped 5 bases from V and 8 bases from J, with 13 bases between. The CDR3 region has the DNA TGTGCCAGCAGCCCAACCGGCAGATATGAGCAGTTCTTC. This encodes CASSPTGRYEQFF.

This clonotype was observed a handful of times. This rearrangement joins TRBV6-2 or TRBV6-3 to TRBJ1-5, with TRBD1 as a possible D gene (6 bases). From germline, CDR1 is MNHEY and CDR2 SVGEGT. Trimming pared 5 bases from V and 3 bases from J, leaving 17 bases between. This CDR3 comprises 16 residues. CDR3 in DNA: TGTGCCAGCAGTCAGGGGCCCGGGACTCACAATCAGCCCCAGCATTTT. It specifies CASSQGPGTHNQPQHF.

This clonotype was seen many times. The V gene is TRBV5-1, the J gene TRBJ1-5, with D possibly matching TRBD1 (5 bases). Trimming cost V 4 bases and J 6 bases, with 17 bases left between them. CDR1 and CDR2 (germline): SGHRS, YFSETQ. CDR3 length: 15 amino acids. In DNA form, the CDR3 reads TGCGCCAGCAGCCCTGGCGCAGGGAAGCGTCAGCCCCAGCATTTT. Translated, it gives CASSPGAGKRQPQHF.

This chain links TRBV28 with TRBJ2-7; D is ambiguous. The germline gives CDR1 MDHEN, CDR2 SYDVKM. V was cut by 5 bases and J by 2 bases, with 7 bases left in between. There are 12 residues in the CDR3. The DNA of the CDR3 is TGTGCCAGCAGTAGATACGCCTACGAGCAGTACTTC. This sequence encodes CASSRYAYEQYF.

This clonotype was observed a few times. This chain connects TRBV27 to TRBJ2-1; D perhaps matches TRBD2 (5 bases). The germline V and J ends were trimmed by 2 bases and 5 bases, with 16 bases remaining between them. CDR3 length equals 16 residues. CDR1 and CDR2 (germline): MNHEY, SMNVEV (reference sequence). CDR3 loop: CASSLSGLAVNNEQFF. CDR3 nucleotides: TGTGCCAGCAGTTTAAGTGGGCTAGCCGTCAACAATGAGCAGTTCTTC.

This clonotype was seen at least ten times. The chain uses TRBV7-2 and TRBJ2-1; tentatively, D is TRBD1 or TRBD2 (5 bases each). Germline CDR1 reads SGHTA; CDR2 reads FQGNSA. The ends were cut back, 0 bases at V and 1 base at J, with 7 bases in the middle. The CDR3 is 15 amino acids. DNA for the CDR3: TGTGCCAGCAGCTTAGCGGGGGTTTCCTACAATGAGCAGTTCTTC. It yields the protein CASSLAGVSYNEQFF.

Of note for this clonotype: Compared with germline, one end of the junction differs, possibly owing to a read error. The chain combines TRBV29-1 with TRBJ2-5; 8 bases are a match to TRBD2. From germline, CDR1 is SQVTM and CDR2 ANQGSEA. This CDR3 contains 16 residues. The CDR3 is CSVSASSGSVQGTQYF. In nucleotides, the CDR3 is TGCAGCGTTTCGGCGTCTAGCGGGTCCGTCCAAGGGACCCAGTACTTC.

This clonotype has a single count. The chain joins TRBV7-2 to TRBJ2-2, with no clear D. The CDR3 is made up of 16 amino acids. Germline assignment: CDR1 SGHTA and CDR2 FQGNSA. V was pared by 5 bases and J by 3 bases, with 16 bases between. Written as DNA, the CDR3 is TGTGCCAGCAGCCCACGCGGCGGATGGGACACCGGGGAGCTGTTTTTT. Translating gives CASSPRGGWDTGELFF.

This clonotype was seen a handful of times. This chain connects TRBV29-1 to TRBJ2-5, with 8 bases fitting TRBD2. V was pared by 3 bases and J by 7 bases, with 22 bases of the junction left unmatched. Germline V gene sequence: CDR1 SQVTM, CDR2 ANQGSEA. The CDR3 runs 18 residues. The CDR3 nucleotides are TGCAGCGTTGACCTGACCCCCCGGCGGGAGGAGCCCCCTGGGACCCAGTACTTC. Protein product: CSVDLTPRREEPPGTQYF.

This clonotype showed up many times. This chain joins TRBV13 and TRBJ1-1, with TRBD1 as a possible D gene (5 bases). V was pared by 2 bases and J by 4 bases, with 14 bases between. CDR1 is PRHDT and CDR2 is FYEKMQ in the germline V gene (reference sequence). The CDR3 spans 15 residues. Here the CDR3 reads CASSLNPGLGTEAFF. The CDR3 DNA follows: TGTGCCAGCAGCTTAAATCCGGGACTGGGCACTGAAGCTTTCTTT.

This clonotype was counted at least ten times. The genes are TRBV7-8 and TRBJ2-7; TRBD2 agrees at 7 bases. CDR3 length: 16 amino acids. After removal of 3 bases from V and 5 bases from J, the junction contained 13 bases not matched to a gene. The germline V gene has CDR1 SGHVS and CDR2 FQNEAQ. This chain's CDR3 is CASSLEAGWNPHEQYF. The CDR3 nucleotides are TGTGCCAGCAGCTTGGAAGCGGGATGGAACCCGCACGAGCAGTACTTC.

The rearrangement joins TRBV20-1 to TRBJ1-5; D may be TRBD1 (6 bases). This CDR3 comprises 15 residues. Germline V CDR1 and CDR2: DFQATT, SNEGSKA (reference sequence). V lost 5 bases to trimming and J lost 6 bases, with 20 bases between them. The chain's CDR3 is CSALTRGQISQPQHF. DNA of the CDR3: TGCAGTGCTTTAACCAGGGGTCAGATAAGTCAGCCCCAGCATTTT.

This clonotype was counted many times. The V and J genes are TRBV7-2 and TRBJ2-4; TRBD2 is a possible D gene (5 bases). V was trimmed by 1 base and J by 1 base, leaving 8 bases between them. Looked up from germline, CDR1 is SGHTA and CDR2 is FQGNSA. The CDR3 runs 15 residues. The CDR3 DNA is TGTGCCAGCAGCTTAGGAGGGATGGCCAAAAACATTCAGTACTTC. Translated, it gives CASSLGGMAKNIQYF.

This clonotype was found a few times. The chain recombines TRBV6-1 with TRBJ2-1; 13 bases line up with TRBD2. With V trimmed by 6 bases and J by 7 bases, 9 bases remained unmatched. CDR1 and CDR2 from the germline V gene are MNHNS and SASEGT. The CDR3 length is 16 residues. The CDR3: CASSVVPGLAGNEQFF. DNA of the CDR3: TGTGCCAGCAGCGTAGTCCCGGGACTAGCGGGGAATGAGCAGTTCTTC.

The V gene is TRBV12-3 or TRBV12-4, the J gene TRBJ1-5; no definite D call. The CDR3 contains 18 residues. V lost 1 base and J lost 4, with 20 bases in between. CDR3 region: CASSLVSLTRDRNQPQHF. The DNA for the CDR3 is TGTGCCAGCAGTTTAGTTTCGTTGACACGCGATCGGAATCAGCCCCAGCATTTT.

This chain connects TRBV19 to TRBJ2-7, with 8 bases fitting TRBD1. Looked up from germline, CDR1 is LNHDA and CDR2 is SQIVND (reference sequence). The CDR3 runs 15 residues. V lost 3 bases to trimming and J lost 1 base; unmatched junction nucleotides: 5. The CDR3 bases are TGTGCCAGTAGTATTATGGGACAGGCGTCCTACGAGCAGTACTTC. Amino acids: CASSIMGQASYEQYF.

This clonotype was counted ten times or more. The chain uses TRBV20-1 and TRBJ2-5; D gene ambiguous. CDR1 is DFQATT and CDR2 is SNEGSKA in the germline V gene (reference sequence). Trimming pared 1 base from V and 4 bases from J, leaving 10 bases between. This CDR3 has 13 residues. The CDR3 loop is CSARVRQVETQYF. CDR3 DNA: TGCAGTGCTAGAGTTAGGCAGGTAGAGACCCAGTACTTC.

This clonotype appeared many times. This chain links TRBV11-1 with TRBJ2-3; maybe TRBD2 (6 bases). CDR1 SGHAT and CDR2 FQDESV come from the germline V gene (reference sequence). The V and J ends lost 8 bases and 5 bases respectively, with 14 bases between them. The CDR3 spans 13 residues. In nucleotides, the CDR3 is TGTGCCAGCGGATATAGCGGAGGAGATACGCAGTATTTT. It codes for CASGYSGGDTQYF.

The chain uses TRBV4-1 and TRBJ1-5; 7 nucleotides line up with TRBD1. There are 16 residues in the CDR3. With 2 bases clipped from V and 7 bases from J, the junction kept 11 bases outside the gene matches. The germline V gene has CDR1 MGHRA and CDR2 YSYEKL. The CDR3, as DNA: TGCGCCAGCAGCCAACCGACGAGGGGGCGCGGGCAGCCCCAGCATTTT. Translating gives CASSQPTRGRGQPQHF.

In this sample, this clonotype turned up many times. The rearrangement links TRBV28 to TRBJ2-5; D is possibly TRBD1 or TRBD2 (6 bases each). The ends were cut back, 6 bases at V and 5 bases at J, with 22 bases in the middle. This CDR3 is 16 amino acids long. Germline assignment: CDR1 MDHEN and CDR2 SYDVKM. Here the CDR3 DNA reads TGTGCCAGCAGCGTTTCGTGGAGGGCAGGGGTGGAGACCCAGTACTTC. This codes for CASSVSWRAGVETQYF. Filled out from reference TRBV28 and TRBJ2-5, the complete variable domain reads DVKVTQSSRYLVKRTGEKVFLECVQDMDHENMFWYRQDPGLGLRLIYFSYDVKMKEKGDIPEGYSVSREKKERFSLILESASTNQTSMYLCASSVSWRAGVETQYFGPGTRLLVL.

The chain combines TRBV10-3 with TRBJ2-2; no firm D call. The CDR3 consists of 14 residues. The V gene's germline CDR1 is ENHRY and CDR2 SYGVKD. V was clipped by 0 bases and J by 6 bases, with 8 bases between them. As DNA, the CDR3 is TGTGCCATCAGTGAGTCACCGGGTCCCGGGGAGCTGTTTTTT. Residues: CAISESPGPGELFF.

This clonotype was seen ten or more times. The J gene is TRBJ2-5, the V gene TRBV4-2; D not resolved. The CDR3 sequence is 15 residues long. Germline-derived CDR1 and CDR2 are LGHNA and YNFKEQ. Deletions cut 1 base from V and 2 bases from J, with 11 bases between. The DNA for the CDR3 is TGTGCCAGCAGCCAAGGGTTCTCCGGACAAGAGACCCAGTACTTC. Translation gives CASSQGFSGQETQYF.